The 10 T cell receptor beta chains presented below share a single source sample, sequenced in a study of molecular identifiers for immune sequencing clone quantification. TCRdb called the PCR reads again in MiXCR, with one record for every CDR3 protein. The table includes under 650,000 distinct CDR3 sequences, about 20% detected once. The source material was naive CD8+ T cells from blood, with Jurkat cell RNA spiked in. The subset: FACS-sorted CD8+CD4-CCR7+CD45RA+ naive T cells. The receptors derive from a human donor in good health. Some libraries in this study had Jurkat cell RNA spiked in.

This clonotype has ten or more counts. The CDR3 here is CASRAPYQETQYF. As DNA, the CDR3 is TGTGCCAGTAGAGCACCATACCAAGAGACCCAGTACTTC. The rearrangement uses TRBV6-5 and TRBJ2-5; D call uncertain. Trimming cost V 9 bases and J 0 bases, with 11 bases left between them. The CDR3 spans 13 residues. Per the germline V gene, CDR1 is MNHEY and CDR2 is SVGAGI.

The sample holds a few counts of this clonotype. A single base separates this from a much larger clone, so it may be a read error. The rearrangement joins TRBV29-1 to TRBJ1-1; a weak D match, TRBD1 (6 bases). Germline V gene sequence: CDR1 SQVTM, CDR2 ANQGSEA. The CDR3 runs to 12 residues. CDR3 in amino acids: CSVVGGGTGAFF. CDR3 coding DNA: TGCAGCGTTGTTGGGGGGGGCACTGGAGCTTTCTTT.

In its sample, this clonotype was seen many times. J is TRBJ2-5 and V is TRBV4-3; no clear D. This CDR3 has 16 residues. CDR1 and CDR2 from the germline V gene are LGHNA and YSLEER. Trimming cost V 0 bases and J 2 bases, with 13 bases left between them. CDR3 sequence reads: CASSQETTRPQETQYF. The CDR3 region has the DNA TGCGCCAGCAGCCAAGAGACGACAAGACCTCAAGAGACCCAGTACTTC.

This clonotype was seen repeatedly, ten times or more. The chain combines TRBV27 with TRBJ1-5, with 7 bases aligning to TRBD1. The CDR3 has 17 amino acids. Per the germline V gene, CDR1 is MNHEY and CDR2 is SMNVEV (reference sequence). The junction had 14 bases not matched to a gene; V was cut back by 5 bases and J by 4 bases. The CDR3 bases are TGTGCCAGCAGTAAGGGGGCGACCTTCCGTCTTAATCAGCCCCAGCATTTT. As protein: CASSKGATFRLNQPQHF.

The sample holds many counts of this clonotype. The CDR3 loop reads CASSLVGYSNQPQHF. CDR3 sequence (DNA): TGTGCCAGCAGTTTGGTCGGATATAGCAATCAGCCCCAGCATTTT. V is TRBV28 and J is TRBJ1-5; D is unresolved. Trimming stripped 3 bases from V and 0 bases from J, with 9 bases between. The CDR3 totals 15 residues. The germline V gene has CDR1 MDHEN and CDR2 SYDVKM.

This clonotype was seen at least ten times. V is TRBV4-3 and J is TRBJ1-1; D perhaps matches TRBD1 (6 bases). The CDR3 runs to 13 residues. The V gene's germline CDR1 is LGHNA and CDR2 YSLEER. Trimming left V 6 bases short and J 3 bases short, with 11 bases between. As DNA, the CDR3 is TGCGCCAGCAGTTACAGGGAATACACTGAAGCTTTCTTT. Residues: CASSYREYTEAFF.

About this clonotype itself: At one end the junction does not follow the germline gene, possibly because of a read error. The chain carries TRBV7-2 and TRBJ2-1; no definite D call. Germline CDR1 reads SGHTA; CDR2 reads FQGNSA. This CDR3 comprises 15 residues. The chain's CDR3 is CASSLGSNSYNEQFF. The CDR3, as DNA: TGTGCCAGCAGTTTAGGGTCAAACTCCTACAATGAGCAGTTCTTC.

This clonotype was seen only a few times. In nucleotides, the CDR3 is TGCAGCGTTGACAGTGGGACAAGCTCCTACGAGCAGTACTTC. It encodes CSVDSGTSSYEQYF. The chain has TRBV29-1 and TRBJ2-7; tentatively, D is TRBD1 (6 bases). CDR1 and CDR2 (germline): SQVTM, ANQGSEA. Trimming stripped 3 bases from V and 0 bases from J, with 12 bases between. This CDR3 has 14 amino acids.

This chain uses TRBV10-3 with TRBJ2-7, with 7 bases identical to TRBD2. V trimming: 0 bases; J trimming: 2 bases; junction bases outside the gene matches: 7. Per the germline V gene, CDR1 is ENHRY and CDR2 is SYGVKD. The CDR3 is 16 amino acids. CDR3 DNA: TGTGCCATCAGTGAGTCGGGAGGGAAGGGGACCTACGAGCAGTACTTC. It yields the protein CAISESGGKGTYEQYF.

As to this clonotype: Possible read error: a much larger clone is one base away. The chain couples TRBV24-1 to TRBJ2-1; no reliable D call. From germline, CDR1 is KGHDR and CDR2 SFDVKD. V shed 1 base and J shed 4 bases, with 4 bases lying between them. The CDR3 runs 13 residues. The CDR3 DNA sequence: TGTGCCACCAGTGATTTAAGGTACAATGAGCAGTTCTTC. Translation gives CATSDLRYNEQFF.